This T cell receptor (beta chain) was observed in a study of control samples from healthy donors and cancer patients. Data came from immunoSEQ multiplex PCR; TCRdb stores just in-frame clones and leaves some out. The data contain 150,000 to 200,000 clones, over 85% of them singletons. V shed 4 bases and J shed 4 bases, with 13 bases lying between them. From germline, CDR1 is SQVTM and CDR2 ANQGSEA. The CDR3 covers 13 residues. The sequenced sample was blood. The origin of this receptor is a young man in good health. This chain connects TRBV29-1 to TRBJ1-1, with D perhaps matching TRBD1 (5 bases). The CDR3 region has the DNA TGCAGCGTTGGCCCAGGGTCGGGCACTGAAGCTTTCTTT. It yields the protein CSVGPGSGTEAFF.